A selection of T cell receptor beta chains follows, all from one sample in a study of technical replicates of blood from four donors. TCRdb's table, derived via immunoSEQ multiplex PCR, lists solely in-frame clones and lacks some. The table records more than 90,000 clones, around 96% of them present only once. Sample: T cells isolated from PBMCs. These receptors all stem from a human donor in good health. Each CDR3 is given with its conserved first and last residue. A D gene is named only where the DNA matches it firmly. For some rows the clone size is stated as once, few or many, or as a class when expanded; others skip it.

abundance	j_gene	v_gene	d_gene	CDR3nt	CDR3aa
-	TRBJ2-1	TRBV28	-	TGTGCCAGCAGTTTAGCCGGGAGTCAATACGATGAGCAGTTCTTC	CASSLAGSQYDEQFF
-	TRBJ1-2	TRBV19	-	TGTGCCAGTAGTATAGAACCCAGGCTTTTCTATGGCTACACCTTC	CASSIEPRLFYGYTF
-	TRBJ2-6	TRBV4-2	-	TGTGCCAGCAGCCATGTCAGGAGGAGCTCTGGGGCCAACGTCCTGACTTTC	CASSHVRRSSGANVLTF
-	TRBJ1-2	TRBV9	-	TGTGCCAGCAATTCTGCGCAGGGCGCTGGCTACACCTTC	CASNSAQGAGYTF
-	TRBJ2-1	TRBV7-9	-	TGTGCCAGCAGCTCGATAGCTTACAATGAGCAGTTCTTC	CASSSIAYNEQFF
-	TRBJ1-1	TRBV27	TRBD1	TGTGCCAGCAGCCTAGACAGGGGGCTAACTGAAGCTTTCTTT	CASSLDRGLTEAFF
-	TRBJ1-2	TRBV9	-	TGTGCCAGCAGCAGGGACATCTATGGCTACACCTTC	CASSRDIYGYTF
-	TRBJ2-5	TRBV10-2	TRBD2	TGCGCCAGCAGTGAGTCTGAGCGGGAGAAAGAGACCCAGTACTTC	CASSESEREKETQYF
once	TRBJ2-5	TRBV30	TRBD2	TGTGCCTTCACTGGGGATAGCGGGAGGGTGAAAGAGACCCAGTACTTC	CAFTGDSGRVKETQYF
-	TRBJ1-2	TRBV27	-	TGTGCCAGCAGTTTGGGGGGGCTAAGGGGCTACACCTTC	CASSLGGLRGYTF
-	TRBJ2-2	TRBV19	-	TGTGCCAGTAGTATAAGCAGTCACACCTTTAGTAGCTCTAACACCGGGGAGCTGTTTTTT	CASSISSHTFSSSNTGELFF
-	TRBJ1-1	TRBV11-2	TRBD1	TGTGCCAGCAGCTTTTCGACAGGGCAGAACACTGAAGCTTTCTTT	CASSFSTGQNTEAFF
-	TRBJ1-5	TRBV19	TRBD1	TGTGCCAGTTGGGACAGGGGGCGGCAGCCCCAGCATTTT	CASWDRGRQPQHF
-	TRBJ2-1	TRBV4-3	-	TGCGCCAGCAGCCAAGAGGCGGGGAGCCCCTACAATGAGCAGTTCTTC	CASSQEAGSPYNEQFF
-	TRBJ1-1	TRBV5-4	-	TGTGCCAGCAGCTTGAGGTTCGAGGGGAACACTGAAGCTTTCTTT	CASSLRFEGNTEAFF
-	TRBJ2-7	TRBV28	TRBD2	TGTGCCAGCAGTAATTTAGCGGGAGACGGCTACGAGCAGTACTTC	CASSNLAGDGYEQYF
-	TRBJ2-2	TRBV9	-	TGTGCCAGCGGCCGATCCGGAGGGGCAGCTCACACCGGGGAGCTGTTTTTT	CASGRSGGAAHTGELFF
-	TRBJ2-5	TRBV11-2	TRBD2	TGTGCCAGCAGCCCCCACAGCGGGAGGGGGGAAGAGACCCAGTACTTC	CASSPHSGRGEETQYF
-	TRBJ1-2	TRBV28	TRBD1	TGTGCCAGCAGCTTTAACAGGGGAGATGGCTACACCTTC	CASSFNRGDGYTF
-	TRBJ1-1	TRBV4-1	-	TGCGCCAGCAGCCAAGATTGGACTAACACTGAAGCTTTCTTT	CASSQDWTNTEAFF
-	TRBJ1-4	TRBV25-1	TRBD1	TGTGCCAGCAGTATTCCAGGGGGAAGTGAAAAACTGTTTTTT	CASSIPGGSEKLFF
-	TRBJ1-2	TRBV25-1	TRBD1	TGTGCCAGCAGTGAATATGAGGAGACAGGGGGAAGATTTGGCTACACCTTC	CASSEYEETGGRFGYTF
-	TRBJ2-7	TRBV7-9	TRBD2	TGTGCCAGCAGCTCTCAGGGACTAGCGGCCTACGAGCAGTACTTC	CASSSQGLAAYEQYF
-	TRBJ2-7	TRBV2	-	TGTGCCAGCAGGCTTCCGGGGTCTAGCAACGAGCAGTACTTC	CASRLPGSSNEQYF
few	TRBJ1-1	TRBV5-4	TRBD1	TGTGCCAGCAGCTTGACGGACAGGGGAGGCACTGAAGCTTTCTTT	CASSLTDRGGTEAFF
-	TRBJ2-7	TRBV19	TRBD1	TGTGCCAGTAAGCCGGGACAGGGCTTTTCCGAGCAGTACTTC	CASKPGQGFSEQYF
-	TRBJ1-4	TRBV7-9	-	TGTGCCAGCATGGGGGCCGGATATAATGAAAAACTGTTTTTT	CASMGAGYNEKLFF
-	TRBJ2-2	TRBV29-1	-	TGCAGCGGCGAGCAGGCTGCGGGGGAGCTGTTTTTT	CSGEQAAGELFF
-	TRBJ2-7	TRBV6-6	-	TGTGCCAGCAGTTTAGCTGGGAGGGAGCAGTACTTC	CASSLAGREQYF
once	TRBJ1-2	TRBV28	-	TGTGCCAGCAGTTTGGGAGGGTCCTATGGCTACACCTTC	CASSLGGSYGYTF
-	TRBJ2-5	TRBV11-3	TRBD1	TGTGCCAGCACCGGGGACAGGGAAGTGGAGACCCAGTACTTC	CASTGDREVETQYF
-	TRBJ2-7	TRBV19	-	TGTGCCAGTAGTTTATCAGCGGGTCCCTACGAGCAGTACTTC	CASSLSAGPYEQYF
-	TRBJ1-5	TRBV27	TRBD1	TGTGCCAGCAGTCCCCTAGGACAGGAACTGAATCAGCCCCAGCATTTT	CASSPLGQELNQPQHF
few	TRBJ1-1	TRBV4-2	-	TGTGCCAGCAGCCAAGGGTCGGGGAACACTGAAGCTTTCTTT	CASSQGSGNTEAFF
-	TRBJ2-7	TRBV28	TRBD1	TGTGCCAGCACCGAAGGAGCATACGGACAGGTAGTTTACGTCGAGCAGTACTTC	CASTEGAYGQVVYVEQYF
-	TRBJ1-5	TRBV7-2	TRBD1	TGTGCCAGCAGTACCCAGGGGGAAAATCAGCCCCAGCATTTT	CASSTQGENQPQHF
-	TRBJ1-2	TRBV6-4	TRBD1	TGTGCCAGCAGTGGACAGGGACTAGATGGCTACACCTTC	CASSGQGLDGYTF
-	TRBJ2-3	TRBV19	-	TGTGCCAGTAGTATACGGCAGCTGACGGGGACAGATACGCAGTATTTT	CASSIRQLTGTDTQYF
-	TRBJ2-7	TRBV9	TRBD2	TGTGCCAGCAGCCCGGGACTAGCGGACTCCTACGAGCAGTACTTC	CASSPGLADSYEQYF
-	TRBJ2-5	TRBV7-2	TRBD2	TGTGCCAGCAGCTTTGGACTAGCTACTGAGACCCAGTACTTC	CASSFGLATETQYF
once	TRBJ2-2	TRBV11-2	-	TGTGCCAGCAGCTATACAGAAAACACCGGGGAGCTGTTTTTT	CASSYTENTGELFF
-	TRBJ2-1	TRBV9	TRBD1	TGTGCCAGCAGCGTCTCAGGGGGAAATGAGCAGTTCTTC	CASSVSGGNEQFF
-	TRBJ1-5	TRBV15	-	TGTGCCACCAGCAGAGAGTTTGAGGGTTATCAGCCCCAGCATTTT	CATSREFEGYQPQHF
-	TRBJ2-5	TRBV30	-	TGTGCCTGGACTCCAGGGGCGCACGCAGGGGAGACCCAGTACTTC	CAWTPGAHAGETQYF
-	TRBJ2-3	TRBV5-4	TRBD2	TGTGCCAGCAGTCTAGCGGGAGCGGGCACAGATACGCAGTATTTT	CASSLAGAGTDTQYF
-	TRBJ1-2	TRBV9	TRBD1	TGTGCCAGCAGCGAGGACAGGGGCCCCTATGGCTACACCTTC	CASSEDRGPYGYTF
-	TRBJ2-1	TRBV2	TRBD2	TGTGCCAGCACCGACTTAGCGGGTTTTTACAATGAGCAGTTCTTC	CASTDLAGFYNEQFF
-	TRBJ2-3	TRBV6-6	TRBD2	TGTGCCAGCAGACGAACTAGCGAGAGCACAGATACGCAGTATTTT	CASRRTSESTDTQYF
-	TRBJ2-5	TRBV18	TRBD1	TGTGCCAGCTCACTCCCTATTACAGGGGATGGGCAGACCCAGTACTTC	CASSLPITGDGQTQYF
-	TRBJ1-1	TRBV9	TRBD1	TGTGCCAGCAGCGTGGGGACAGCCCTCCCTCTCATGAACACTGAAGCTTTCTTT	CASSVGTALPLMNTEAFF
few	TRBJ2-3	TRBV9	TRBD2	TGTGCCAGCAGCTCAACAAGCGGGGGAAGCACAGATACGCAGTATTTT	CASSSTSGGSTDTQYF
-	TRBJ2-2	TRBV7-3	TRBD2	TGTGCCAGCAGCTTAAAGGGGACTAGCGGTCACACCGGGGAGCTGTTTTTT	CASSLKGTSGHTGELFF
-	TRBJ1-2	TRBV19	-	TGTGCCAGTAGCGCACACAGGGACGGGAACTATGGCTACACCTTC	CASSAHRDGNYGYTF
-	TRBJ2-7	TRBV19	TRBD2	TGTGCCAGTAGTGCCCAAGCGGGAGGGTCCTACGAGCAGTACTTC	CASSAQAGGSYEQYF
-	TRBJ2-7	TRBV5-1	TRBD2	TGCGCCAGCAGCCCTAGCGGGACGAGAGCTTCCTACGAGCAGTACTTC	CASSPSGTRASYEQYF
-	TRBJ2-3	TRBV7-9	TRBD2	TGTGCCAGCAGCCCGAGCGGGAGAGACACAGATACGCAGTATTTT	CASSPSGRDTDTQYF
-	TRBJ1-2	TRBV7-8	-	TGTGCCAGCAGGCCGAGGATAGCTAACTATGGCTACACCTTC	CASRPRIANYGYTF
-	TRBJ1-4	TRBV11-2	-	TGTGCCAGCAGCCGAACGGCTACGGGACACCTAAATGAAAAACTGTTTTTT	CASSRTATGHLNEKLFF
-	TRBJ1-4	TRBV5-4	-	TGTGCCAGCAGCTTGGAGGGAGCTCCTAATGAAAAACTGTTTTTT	CASSLEGAPNEKLFF
-	TRBJ2-7	TRBV5-6	-	TGTGCCAGCAGCTTAACAGGGTGGTACGAGCAGTACTTC	CASSLTGWYEQYF